These T cell receptor beta chains were read from a single sample in a study of T cell responses to AZD1222 COVID-19 vaccine. This table comes from immunoSEQ multiplex PCR, and its TCRdb copy is limited to in-frame clones, with some not included. This table has 170,000 or so clones, 75% to 95% appearing once. Sequencing used peripheral blood, obtained on day 0 of AZD1222 vaccination. These receptor sequences come from an adult in good health. Each CDR3 is given without its conserved first and last residue. The order of the fields is CDR3 protein, CDR3 length, V gene, J gene, clone size. Clone size is given for some rows only: seen once, a few or many times, or a class if the clone is expanded.

ASSVAFLTSGGEDTQY	16	TRBV9	TRBJ2-3	NA
ASSQDRTGAGNEQF	14	TRBV3-1/TRBV3-2	TRBJ2-1	NA
ASSSQGSDEQY	11	TRBV19	TRBJ2-7	NA
ASSSGGYTGELF	12	TRBV7-3	TRBJ2-2	NA
ASSAEVSSYNSPLH	14	TRBV27	TRBJ1-6	NA
ASSQELGGSPLH	12	TRBV14	TRBJ1-6	once
ASSDNKLVGGEQY	13	TRBV7-2	TRBJ2-7	NA
ASSSPGTRVADTQY	14	TRBV7-9	TRBJ2-3	NA
ASSGSGGPTDTQY	13	TRBV9	TRBJ2-3	NA
ASSQRGGRTGELF	13	TRBV11-2	TRBJ2-2	NA
ASSGTGGSNGYT	12	TRBV19	TRBJ1-2	few
ASSFKPGYYTEAF	13	TRBV5-7	TRBJ1-1	NA
ASSVGGTNTGELF	13	TRBV9	TRBJ2-2	NA
ASSARDRDYEQY	12	TRBV7-2	TRBJ2-7	NA
ATSRAQGGGYEQY	13	TRBV15	TRBJ2-7	NA
ASSQVAKSSYNEQF	14	TRBV4-2	TRBJ2-1	NA
ASSSRDIGETQY	12	TRBV5-4	TRBJ2-5	NA
ASSPGGGYGYT	11	TRBV6-2/TRBV6-3	TRBJ1-2	NA
ASSNGQGCVTEAF	13	TRBV21-1	TRBJ1-1	NA
ASSFWDSGNTIY	12	TRBV5-4	TRBJ1-3	NA
ASSTMGPTSSEQF	13	TRBV7-2	TRBJ2-1	NA
ASSAQWKGEQF	11	TRBV7-2	TRBJ2-1	few
ASRGGSSSYEQY	12	TRBV5-1	TRBJ2-7	NA
ASSSGRAGAAWDTQY	15	TRBV7-2	TRBJ2-3	NA
ASSLVGAEKLF	11	TRBV5-6	TRBJ1-4	NA
ASSHYLQGDQPQH	13	TRBV4-3	TRBJ1-5	NA
SVLSGGYTGELF	12	TRBV29-1	TRBJ2-2	NA
ATSIRKTGGNEKLF	14	TRBV15	TRBJ1-4	NA
AISGPEPDTQY	11	TRBV10-3	TRBJ2-3	NA
AISDEGSYNSPLH	13	TRBV10-3	TRBJ1-6	NA
ASSQGTDPQETQY	13	TRBV3-1/TRBV3-2	TRBJ2-5	few
ASSLVGGKANVLT	13	TRBV5-1	TRBJ2-6	NA
ASSPIRQSNTIY	12	TRBV13	TRBJ1-3	NA
ASSLGGRGEKLF	12	TRBV27	TRBJ1-4	NA
ASSYRGPGEKLF	12	TRBV6-5	TRBJ1-4	NA
ASSQAGQLYEQY	12	TRBV3-1/TRBV3-2	TRBJ2-7	NA
ASRARSQETQY	11	TRBV19	TRBJ2-5	NA
ASSLGQGNEQY	11	TRBV5-6	TRBJ2-7	few
ASTVRSYPHEQF	12	TRBV7-9	TRBJ2-1	NA
ASSPRGVGGMNTEAF	15	TRBV10-2	TRBJ1-1	NA
ASSYGTKGNTIY	12	TRBV6-2/TRBV6-3	TRBJ1-3	once
ASSLRGIGGYT	11	TRBV6-5	TRBJ1-2	NA